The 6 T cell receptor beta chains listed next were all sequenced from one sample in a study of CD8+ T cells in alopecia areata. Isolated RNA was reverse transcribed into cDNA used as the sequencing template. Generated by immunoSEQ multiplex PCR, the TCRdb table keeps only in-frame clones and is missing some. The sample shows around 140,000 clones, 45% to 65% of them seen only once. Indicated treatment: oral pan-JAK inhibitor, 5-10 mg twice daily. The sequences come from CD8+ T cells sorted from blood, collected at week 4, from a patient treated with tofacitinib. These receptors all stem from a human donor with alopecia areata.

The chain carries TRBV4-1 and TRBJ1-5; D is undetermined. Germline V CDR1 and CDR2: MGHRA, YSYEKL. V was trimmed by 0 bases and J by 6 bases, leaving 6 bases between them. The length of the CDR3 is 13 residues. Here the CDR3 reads CASSQDPAQPQHF. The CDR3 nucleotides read TGCGCCAGCAGCCAAGATCCAGCTCAGCCCCAGCATTTT.

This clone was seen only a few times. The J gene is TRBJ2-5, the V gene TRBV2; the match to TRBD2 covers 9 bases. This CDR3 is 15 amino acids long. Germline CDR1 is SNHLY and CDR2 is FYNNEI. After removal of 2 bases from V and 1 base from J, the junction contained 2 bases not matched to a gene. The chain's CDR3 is CASSEWTSAQETQYF. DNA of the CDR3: TGTGCCAGCAGTGAATGGACTAGCGCCCAAGAGACCCAGTACTTC.

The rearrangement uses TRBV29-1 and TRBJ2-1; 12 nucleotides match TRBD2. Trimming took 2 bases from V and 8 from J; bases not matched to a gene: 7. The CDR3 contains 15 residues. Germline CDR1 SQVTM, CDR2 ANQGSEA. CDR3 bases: TGCAGCGTTGAAACACTAGCGGGGGGAATCTATGAGCAGTTCTTC. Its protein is CSVETLAGGIYEQFF.

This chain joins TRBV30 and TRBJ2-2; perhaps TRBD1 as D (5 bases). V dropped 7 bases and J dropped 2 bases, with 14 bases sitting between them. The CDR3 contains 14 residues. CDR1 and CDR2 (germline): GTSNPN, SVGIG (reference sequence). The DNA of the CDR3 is TGTGCCTTCCGAGGACAAACTAACACCGGGGAGCTGTTTTTT. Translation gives CAFRGQTNTGELFF.

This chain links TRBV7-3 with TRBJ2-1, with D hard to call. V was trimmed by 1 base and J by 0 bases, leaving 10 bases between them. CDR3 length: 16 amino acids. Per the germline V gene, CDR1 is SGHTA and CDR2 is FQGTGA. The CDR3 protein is CASSLNQVSSYNEQFF. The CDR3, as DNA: TGTGCCAGCAGCTTAAACCAGGTTAGCTCCTACAATGAGCAGTTCTTC.

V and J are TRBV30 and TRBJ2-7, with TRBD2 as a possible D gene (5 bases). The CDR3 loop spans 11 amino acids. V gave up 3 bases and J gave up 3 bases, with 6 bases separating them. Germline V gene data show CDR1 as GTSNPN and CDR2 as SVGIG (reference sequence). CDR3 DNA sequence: TGTGCCTGGAGCGGAGGCTACGAGCAGTACTTC. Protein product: CAWSGGYEQYF.